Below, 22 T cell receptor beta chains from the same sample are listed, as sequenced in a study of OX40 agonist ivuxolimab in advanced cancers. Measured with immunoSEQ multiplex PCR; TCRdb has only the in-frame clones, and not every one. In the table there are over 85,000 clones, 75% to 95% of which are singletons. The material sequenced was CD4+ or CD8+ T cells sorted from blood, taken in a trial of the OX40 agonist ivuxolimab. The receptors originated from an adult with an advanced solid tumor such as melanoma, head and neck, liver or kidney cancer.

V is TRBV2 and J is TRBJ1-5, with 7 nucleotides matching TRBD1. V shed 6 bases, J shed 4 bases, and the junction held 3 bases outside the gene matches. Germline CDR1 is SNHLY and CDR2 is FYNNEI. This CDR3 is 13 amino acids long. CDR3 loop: CASSRDSNQPQHF. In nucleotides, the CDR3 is TGTGCCAGCAGCCGGGACAGTAATCAGCCCCAGCATTTT.

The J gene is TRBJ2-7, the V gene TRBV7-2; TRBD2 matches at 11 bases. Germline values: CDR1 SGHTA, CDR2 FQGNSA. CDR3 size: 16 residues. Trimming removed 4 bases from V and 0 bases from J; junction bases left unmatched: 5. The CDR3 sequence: CASSWETSGASYEQYF. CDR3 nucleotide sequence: TGTGCCAGCAGCTGGGAGACTAGCGGGGCCTCCTACGAGCAGTACTTC.

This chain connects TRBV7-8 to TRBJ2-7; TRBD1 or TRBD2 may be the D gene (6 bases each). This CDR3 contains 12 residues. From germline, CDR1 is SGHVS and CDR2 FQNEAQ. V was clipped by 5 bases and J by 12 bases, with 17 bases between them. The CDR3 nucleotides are TGTGCCAGCAGCATTAGCTCGGGGGCGGCGTACTTC. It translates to CASSISSGAAYF.

CDR3 protein: CASSEGQSEQYF. The CDR3 DNA reads TGTGCCAGCTCAGAAGGACAGTCTGAGCAGTACTTC. V is TRBV18 and J is TRBJ2-7; a possible D gene is TRBD1 (6 bases). Per germline, CDR1 KGHSH and CDR2 LQKENI. CDR3 length: 12 residues. V lost 5 bases, J lost 7 bases, and 12 bases lay in between.

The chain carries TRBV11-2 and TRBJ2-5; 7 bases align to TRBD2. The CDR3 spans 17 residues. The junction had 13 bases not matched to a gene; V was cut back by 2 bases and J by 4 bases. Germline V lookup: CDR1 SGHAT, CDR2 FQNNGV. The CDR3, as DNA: TGTGCCAGCAGCTTATGGGGCTCGAGCGGGACTTCAGAGACCCAGTACTTC. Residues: CASSLWGSSGTSETQYF. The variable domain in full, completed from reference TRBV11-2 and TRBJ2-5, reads EAGVAQSPRYKIIEKRQSVAFWCNPISGHATLYWYQQILGQGPKLLIQFQNNGVVDDSQLPKDRFSAERLKGVDSTLKIQPAKLEDSAVYLCASSLWGSSGTSETQYFGPGTRLLVL.

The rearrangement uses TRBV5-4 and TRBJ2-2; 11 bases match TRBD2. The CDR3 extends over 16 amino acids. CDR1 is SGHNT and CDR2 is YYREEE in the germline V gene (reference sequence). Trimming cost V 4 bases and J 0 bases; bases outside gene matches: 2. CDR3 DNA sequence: TGTGCCAGCAGCGTGGGACTAGCGGCGAACACCGGGGAGCTGTTTTTT. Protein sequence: CASSVGLAANTGELFF. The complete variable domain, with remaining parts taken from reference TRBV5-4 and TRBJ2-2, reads ETGVTQSPTHLIKTRGQQVTLRCSSQSGHNTVSWYQQALGQGPQFIFQYYREEENGRGNFPPRFSGLQFPNYSSELNVNALELDDSALYLCASSVGLAANTGELFFGEGSRLTVL.

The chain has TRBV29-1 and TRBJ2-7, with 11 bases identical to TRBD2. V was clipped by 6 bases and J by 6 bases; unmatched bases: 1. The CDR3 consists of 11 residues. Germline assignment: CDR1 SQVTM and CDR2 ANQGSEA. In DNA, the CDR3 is TGCAGCGTGGGACTAGCGGTCGAGCAGTACTTC. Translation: CSVGLAVEQYF.

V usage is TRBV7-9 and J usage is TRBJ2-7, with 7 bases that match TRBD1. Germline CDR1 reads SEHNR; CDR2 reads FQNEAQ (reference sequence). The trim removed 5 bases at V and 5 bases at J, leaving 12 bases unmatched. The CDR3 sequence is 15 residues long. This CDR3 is CASSQRQGVGHEQYF. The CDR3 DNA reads TGTGCCAGCAGCCAGAGACAGGGTGTAGGACACGAGCAGTACTTC.

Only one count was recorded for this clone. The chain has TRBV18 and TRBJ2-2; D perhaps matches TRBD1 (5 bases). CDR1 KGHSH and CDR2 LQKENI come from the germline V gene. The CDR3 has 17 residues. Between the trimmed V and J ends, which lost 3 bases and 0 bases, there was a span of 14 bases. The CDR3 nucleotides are TGTGCCAGCTCACCGACACAGGCGACCGCGAACACCGGGGAGCTGTTTTTT. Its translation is CASSPTQATANTGELFF.

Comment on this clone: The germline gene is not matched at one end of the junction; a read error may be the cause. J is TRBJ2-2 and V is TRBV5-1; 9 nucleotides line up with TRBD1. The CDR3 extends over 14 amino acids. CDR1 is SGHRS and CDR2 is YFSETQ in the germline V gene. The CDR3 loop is CASSLGQGGGELFF. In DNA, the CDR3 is TGCGCCAGCAGTTTGGGACAGGGCGGCGGGGAGCTGTTTTTT.

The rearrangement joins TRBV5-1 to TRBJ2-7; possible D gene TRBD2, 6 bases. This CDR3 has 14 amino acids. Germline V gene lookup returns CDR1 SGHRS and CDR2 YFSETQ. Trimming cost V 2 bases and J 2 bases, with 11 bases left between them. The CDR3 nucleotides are TGCGCCAGCAGCTTCAATAGCGGAACCTACGAGCAGTACTTC. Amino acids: CASSFNSGTYEQYF.

DNA of the CDR3: TGTGCCTGGAGCATGTTTCAGGGGTCGGAGACCCAGTACTTC. Its translation is CAWSMFQGSETQYF. The chain links TRBV30 to TRBJ2-5; TRBD1 is a possible D gene (6 bases). The CDR3 has 14 amino acids. Per the germline V gene, CDR1 is GTSNPN and CDR2 is SVGIG (reference sequence). V lost 3 bases and J 5 bases, leaving 16 bases between the germline ends.

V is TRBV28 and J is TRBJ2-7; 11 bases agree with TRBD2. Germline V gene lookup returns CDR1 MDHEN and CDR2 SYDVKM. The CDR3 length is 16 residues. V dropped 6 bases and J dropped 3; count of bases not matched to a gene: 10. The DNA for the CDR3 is TGTGCCAGCAGCCCAATAGGACTAGCGGGCCTCTACGAGCAGTACTTC. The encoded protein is CASSPIGLAGLYEQYF.

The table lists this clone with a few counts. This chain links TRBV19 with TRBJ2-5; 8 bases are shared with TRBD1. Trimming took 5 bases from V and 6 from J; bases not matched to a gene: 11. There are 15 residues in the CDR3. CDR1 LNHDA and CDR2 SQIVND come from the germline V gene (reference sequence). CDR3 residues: CASSAQGAQIKTQYF. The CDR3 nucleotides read TGTGCCAGTAGTGCCCAGGGGGCACAGATAAAGACCCAGTACTTC.

The CDR3 reads CASSSFRDARGTEAFF. DNA of the CDR3: TGTGCCAGCAGTTCATTCCGGGACGCGAGGGGGACTGAAGCTTTCTTT. The chain carries TRBV28 and TRBJ1-1; D is perhaps TRBD1 (6 bases). The V end lost 4 bases, the J end lost 5 bases, and 20 bases lay between the germline ends. The CDR3 extends over 16 amino acids. Germline assignment: CDR1 MDHEN and CDR2 SYDVKM.

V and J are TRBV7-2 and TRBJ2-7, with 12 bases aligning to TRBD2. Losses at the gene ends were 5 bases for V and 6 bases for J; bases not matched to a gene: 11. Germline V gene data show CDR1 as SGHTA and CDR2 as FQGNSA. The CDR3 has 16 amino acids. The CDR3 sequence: CASSAGASGRAGEQYF. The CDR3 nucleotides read TGTGCCAGCAGCGCTGGGGCTAGCGGGAGGGCGGGCGAGCAGTACTTC. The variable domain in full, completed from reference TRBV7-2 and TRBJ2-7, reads GAGVSQSPSNKVTEKGKDVELRCDPISGHTALYWYRQSLGQGLEFLIYFQGNSAPDKSGLPSDRFSAERTGGSVSTLTIQRTQQEDSAVYLCASSAGASGRAGEQYFGPGTRLTVT.

CDR3 in amino acids: CASSPRPTGELFF. In nucleotides, the CDR3 is TGTGCCAGCAGCCCACGTCCTACCGGGGAGCTGTTTTTT. The chain has TRBV11-2 and TRBJ2-2, with unresolved D. CDR1 and CDR2 from the germline V gene are SGHAT and FQNNGV. V shed 5 bases and J shed 5 bases, with 9 bases lying between them. The CDR3 sequence is 13 residues long. Supplemented by reference TRBV11-2 and TRBJ2-2, the full variable domain reads EAGVAQSPRYKIIEKRQSVAFWCNPISGHATLYWYQQILGQGPKLLIQFQNNGVVDDSQLPKDRFSAERLKGVDSTLKIQPAKLEDSAVYLCASSPRPTGELFFGEGSRLTVL.

CDR3 nucleotide sequence: TGTGCCAGCCGGGAGGGCCTCGGGGAGCTGTTTTTT. Protein sequence: CASREGLGELFF. The chain couples TRBV6-5 to TRBJ2-2; 8 nucleotides match TRBD2. V shed 8 bases, J shed 7 bases, and the junction held 3 bases outside the gene matches. The V gene's germline CDR1 is MNHEY and CDR2 SVGAGI. This CDR3 is 12 amino acids long.

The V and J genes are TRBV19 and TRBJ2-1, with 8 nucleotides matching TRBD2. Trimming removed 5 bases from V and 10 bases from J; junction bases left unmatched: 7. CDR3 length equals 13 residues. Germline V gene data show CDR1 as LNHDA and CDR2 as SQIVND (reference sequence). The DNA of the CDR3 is TGTGCCAGTAGTTCGGGACTAGTAGGCGAGCAGTTCTTC. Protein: CASSSGLVGEQFF.

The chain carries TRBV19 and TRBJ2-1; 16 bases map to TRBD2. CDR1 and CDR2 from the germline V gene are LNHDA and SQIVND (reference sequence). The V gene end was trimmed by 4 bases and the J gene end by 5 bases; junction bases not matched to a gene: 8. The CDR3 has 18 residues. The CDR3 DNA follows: TGTGCCAGTAGTAGGGGACTAGCGGGAGGGTGGGAGGACAATGAGCAGTTCTTC. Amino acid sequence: CASSRGLAGGWEDNEQFF.

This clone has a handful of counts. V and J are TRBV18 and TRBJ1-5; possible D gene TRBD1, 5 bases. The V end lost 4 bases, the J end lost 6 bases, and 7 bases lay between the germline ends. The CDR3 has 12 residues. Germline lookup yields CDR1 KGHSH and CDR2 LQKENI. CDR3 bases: TGTGCCAGCTCACAGAGGGGTCAGCCCCAGCATTTT. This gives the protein CASSQRGQPQHF. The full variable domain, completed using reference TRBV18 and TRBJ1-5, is NAGVMQNPRHLVRRRGQEARLRCSPMKGHSHVYWYRQLPEEGLKFMVYLQKENIIDESGMPKERFSAEFPKEGPSILRIQQVVRGDSAAYFCASSQRGQPQHFGDGTRLSIL.

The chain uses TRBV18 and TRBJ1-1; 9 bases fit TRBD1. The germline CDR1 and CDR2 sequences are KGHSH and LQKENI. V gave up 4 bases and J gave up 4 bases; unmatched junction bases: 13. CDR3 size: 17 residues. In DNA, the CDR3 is TGTGCCAGCTCACTTATACCACAGGGGGCGCGTGGCACTGAAGCTTTCTTT. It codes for CASSLIPQGARGTEAFF. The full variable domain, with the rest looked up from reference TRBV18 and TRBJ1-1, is NAGVMQNPRHLVRRRGQEARLRCSPMKGHSHVYWYRQLPEEGLKFMVYLQKENIIDESGMPKERFSAEFPKEGPSILRIQQVVRGDSAAYFCASSLIPQGARGTEAFFGQGTRLTVV.